This T cell receptor beta chain was sequenced for a study of blood T cells in healthy people across ages. There were at least 5.5 micrograms of total RNA extracted from every sample. Germline CDR1 reads DFQATT; CDR2 reads SNEGSKA (reference sequence). The CDR3 runs to 14 residues. V lost 1 base, J lost 11 bases, and 20 bases lay in between. Whole-study findings and limits: With unsorted PBMCs, a conclusive comparison of naive versus antigen-experienced cells was not possible.

Combining a sample-barcoded 5' primer with a J-beta primer mix, a second PCR ran for about 7 to 12 cycles. There were at least 2.5 million CDR3-containing paired-end reads obtained from each sample. TCRdb used MiXCR to reprocess the 5' RACE reads, holding one entry per CDR3 protein. The top ten hold approximately 40% of the sample, which has hundreds of thousands of distinct CDR3 sequences, about 55% seen once. Notes on this clonotype: What it recognizes is unknown.

The sample was blood. The chain combines TRBV20-1 with TRBJ2-5; D assignment may be TRBD1 or TRBD2 (6 bases each). The origin of this receptor is an elderly man in good health. In DNA, the CDR3 is TGCAGTGCTAGAGTTCGGCAGGGGCGGGATGAGCAGTACTTC. Its protein product is CSARVRQGRDEQYF.